This T cell receptor beta chain was sequenced in a study of T-cell memory formation after mild COVID-19. Study summary: For the most part, TCR clusters were specific to one donor.

TCR alpha and TCR beta cDNA libraries carrying sample barcodes and UMIs came from 5'RACE with constant-segment primers. TCRdb redid the calling of the 5' RACE reads with MiXCR, one entry per CDR3 protein. The sample includes more than 110,000 distinct CDR3 sequences, under 30% of them seen just once. General study results and limits: Clones contracting day 15 to 85 were balanced CD4/CD8; later expanders leaned CD4+. The main location of contracting CD4+ clones was CM and EM, and that of contracting CD8+ clones was EMRA.

The sample holds a few counts of this clonotype. Its antigen is undetermined. The CDR3 is 13 amino acids. With V trimmed by 5 bases and J by 8 bases, 6 bases remained unmatched. Germline CDR1 PRHDT, CDR2 FYEKMQ (reference sequence). The sequence was collected from an adult woman who had mild COVID-19 (a few samples of this study predate the infection). Cell type and time point are not known. Sequencing was performed on PBMCs or a T cell subset sorted from them (not recorded which). V and J are TRBV13 and TRBJ1-1; TRBD1 matches 9 bases. Here the CDR3 reads CASSTRGQGEAFF. The CDR3 nucleotides are TGTGCCAGCAGCACGCGGGGACAGGGCGAAGCTTTCTTT.